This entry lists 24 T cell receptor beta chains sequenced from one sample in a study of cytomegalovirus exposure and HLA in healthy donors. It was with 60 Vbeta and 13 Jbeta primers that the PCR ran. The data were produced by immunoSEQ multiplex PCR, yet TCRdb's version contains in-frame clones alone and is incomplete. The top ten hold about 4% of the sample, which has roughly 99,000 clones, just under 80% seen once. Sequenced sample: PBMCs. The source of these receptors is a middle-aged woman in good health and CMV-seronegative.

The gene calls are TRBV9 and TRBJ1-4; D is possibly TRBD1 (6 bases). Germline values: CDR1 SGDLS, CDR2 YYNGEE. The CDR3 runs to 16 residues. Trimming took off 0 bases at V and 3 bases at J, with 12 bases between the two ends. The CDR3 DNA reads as TGTGCCAGCAGCGTAGTACCCGGGGGGCCTAATGAAAAACTGTTTTTT. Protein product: CASSVVPGGPNEKLFF.

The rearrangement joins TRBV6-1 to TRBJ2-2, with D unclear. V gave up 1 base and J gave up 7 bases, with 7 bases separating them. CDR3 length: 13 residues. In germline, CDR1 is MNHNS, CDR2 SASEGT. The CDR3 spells CASSEGLLGELFF. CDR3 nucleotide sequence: TGTGCCAGCAGTGAAGGTTTACTCGGGGAGCTGTTTTTT.

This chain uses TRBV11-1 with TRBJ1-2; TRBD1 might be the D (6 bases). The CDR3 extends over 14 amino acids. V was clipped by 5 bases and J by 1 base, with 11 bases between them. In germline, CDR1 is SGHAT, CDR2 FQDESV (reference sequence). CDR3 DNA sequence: TGTGCCAGCAGCCCTACGGACAGTAACTATGGCTACACCTTC. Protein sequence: CASSPTDSNYGYTF. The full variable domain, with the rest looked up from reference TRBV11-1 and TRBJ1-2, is EAEVAQSPRYKITEKSQAVAFWCDPISGHATLYWYRQILGQGPELLVQFQDESVVDDSQLPKDRFSAERLKGVDSTLKIQPAELGDSAMYLCASSPTDSNYGYTFGSGTRLTVV.

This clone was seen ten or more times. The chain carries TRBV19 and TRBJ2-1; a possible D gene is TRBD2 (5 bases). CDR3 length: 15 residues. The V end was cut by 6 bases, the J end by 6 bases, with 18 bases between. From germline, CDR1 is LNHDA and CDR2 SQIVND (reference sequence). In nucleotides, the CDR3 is TGTGCCAGTAGGACTACCATTTCTGCGGCCAATGAGCAGTTCTTC. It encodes CASRTTISAANEQFF. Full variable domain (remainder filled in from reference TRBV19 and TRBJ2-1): DGGITQSPKYLFRKEGQNVTLSCEQNLNHDAMYWYRQDPGQGLRLIYYSQIVNDFQKGDIAEGYSVSREKKESFPLTVTSAQKNPTAFYLCASRTTISAANEQFFGPGTRLTVL.

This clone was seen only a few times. The CDR3 protein is CASRGGAGETEAFF. Here the CDR3 DNA reads TGCGCCAGCAGAGGGGGCGCGGGCGAGACTGAAGCTTTCTTT. The rearrangement uses TRBV5-1 and TRBJ1-1; TRBD1 matches 7 bases. The CDR3 length is 14 residues. V gave up 5 bases and J gave up 5 bases; unmatched junction bases: 9. Per germline, CDR1 SGHRS and CDR2 YFSETQ.

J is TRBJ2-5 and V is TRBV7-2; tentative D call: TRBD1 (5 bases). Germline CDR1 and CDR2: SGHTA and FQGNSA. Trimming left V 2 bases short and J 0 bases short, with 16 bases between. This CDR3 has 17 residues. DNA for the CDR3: TGTGCCAGCAGCTTAAAGCCAGGGAACTACTACCAAGAGACCCAGTACTTC. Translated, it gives CASSLKPGNYYQETQYF. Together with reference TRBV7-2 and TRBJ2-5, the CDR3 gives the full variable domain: GAGVSQSPSNKVTEKGKDVELRCDPISGHTALYWYRQSLGQGLEFLIYFQGNSAPDKSGLPSDRFSAERTGGSVSTLTIQRTQQEDSAVYLCASSLKPGNYYQETQYFGPGTRLLVL.

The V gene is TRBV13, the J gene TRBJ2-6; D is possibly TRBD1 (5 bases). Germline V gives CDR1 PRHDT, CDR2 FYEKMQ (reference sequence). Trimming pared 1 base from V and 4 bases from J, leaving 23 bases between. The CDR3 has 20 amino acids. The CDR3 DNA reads TGTGCCAGCAGCTTAGAGTCTTGGCCGACAGAAGAAACCGGGGCCAACGTCCTGACTTTC. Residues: CASSLESWPTEETGANVLTF.

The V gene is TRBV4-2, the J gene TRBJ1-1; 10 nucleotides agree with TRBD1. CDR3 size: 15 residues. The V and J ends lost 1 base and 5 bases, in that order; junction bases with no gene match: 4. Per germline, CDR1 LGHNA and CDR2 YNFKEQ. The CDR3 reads CASSQGTGGRTEAFF. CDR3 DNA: TGTGCCAGCAGCCAAGGGACAGGGGGACGGACTGAAGCTTTCTTT.

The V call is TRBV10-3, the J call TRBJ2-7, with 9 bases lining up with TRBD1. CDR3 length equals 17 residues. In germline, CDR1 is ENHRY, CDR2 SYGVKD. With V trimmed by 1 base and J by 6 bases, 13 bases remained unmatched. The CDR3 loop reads CAISEWWGQGGRGEQYF. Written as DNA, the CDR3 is TGTGCCATCAGTGAGTGGTGGGGACAGGGCGGTCGGGGCGAGCAGTACTTC.

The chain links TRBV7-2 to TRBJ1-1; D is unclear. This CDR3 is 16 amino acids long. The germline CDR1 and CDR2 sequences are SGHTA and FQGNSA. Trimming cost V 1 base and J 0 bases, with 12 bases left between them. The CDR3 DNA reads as TGTGCCAGCAGCTTAGAACTGTCCCTAATGAACACTGAAGCTTTCTTT. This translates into CASSLELSLMNTEAFF.

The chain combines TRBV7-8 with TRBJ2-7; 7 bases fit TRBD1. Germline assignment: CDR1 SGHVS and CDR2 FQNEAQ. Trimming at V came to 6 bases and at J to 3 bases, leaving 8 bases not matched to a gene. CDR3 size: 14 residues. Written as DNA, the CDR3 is TGTGCCAGCAGGACCACAGGGGAACACTACGAGCAGTACTTC. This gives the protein CASRTTGEHYEQYF.

CDR3 coding DNA: TGTGCCAGCAGCGTAGGATCCAGGGGAAACTCTGGAAACACCATATATTTT. Translating it yields CASSVGSRGNSGNTIYF. The chain employs TRBV9 and TRBJ1-3, with D possibly being TRBD1 (6 bases). CDR1 and CDR2 from the germline V gene are SGDLS and YYNGEE. V lost 0 bases to trimming and J lost 0 bases, with 13 bases between them. The CDR3 loop spans 17 amino acids.

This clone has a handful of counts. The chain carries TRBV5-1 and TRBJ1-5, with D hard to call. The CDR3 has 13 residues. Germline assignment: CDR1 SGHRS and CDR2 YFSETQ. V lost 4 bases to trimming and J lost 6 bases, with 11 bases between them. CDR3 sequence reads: CASSLSSGQPQHF. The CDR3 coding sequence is TGCGCCAGCAGCCTGAGTTCGGGTCAGCCCCAGCATTTT. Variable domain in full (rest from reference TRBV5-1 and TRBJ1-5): KAGVTQTPRYLIKTRGQQVTLSCSPISGHRSVSWYQQTPGQGLQFLFEYFSETQRNKGNFPGRFSGRQFSNSRSEMNVSTLELGDSALYLCASSLSSGQPQHFGDGTRLSIL.

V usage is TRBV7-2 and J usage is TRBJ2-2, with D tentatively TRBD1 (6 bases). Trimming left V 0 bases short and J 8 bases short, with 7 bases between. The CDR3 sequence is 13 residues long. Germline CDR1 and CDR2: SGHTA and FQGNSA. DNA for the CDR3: TGTGCCAGCAGCTTAGCCACAGGGGGGGAGCTGTTTTTT. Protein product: CASSLATGGELFF.

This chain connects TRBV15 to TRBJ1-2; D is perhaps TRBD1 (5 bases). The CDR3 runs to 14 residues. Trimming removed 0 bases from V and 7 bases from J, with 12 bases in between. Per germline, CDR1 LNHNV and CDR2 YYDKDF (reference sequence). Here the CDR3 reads CATSRDTGVGGYTF. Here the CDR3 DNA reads TGTGCCACCAGCAGAGATACGGGGGTTGGTGGCTACACCTTC. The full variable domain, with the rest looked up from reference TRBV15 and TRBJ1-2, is DAMVIQNPRYQVTQFGKPVTLSCSQTLNHNVMYWYQQKSSQAPKLLFHYYDKDFNNEADTPDNFQSRRPNTSFCFLDIRSPGLGDTAMYLCATSRDTGVGGYTFGSGTRLTVV.

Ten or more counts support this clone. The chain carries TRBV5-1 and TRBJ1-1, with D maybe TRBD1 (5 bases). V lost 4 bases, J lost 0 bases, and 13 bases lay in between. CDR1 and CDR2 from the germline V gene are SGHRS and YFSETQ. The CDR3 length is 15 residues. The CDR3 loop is CASSHGGVMNTEAFF. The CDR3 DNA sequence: TGCGCCAGCAGCCACGGGGGGGTAATGAACACTGAAGCTTTCTTT.

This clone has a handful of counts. CDR3 coding DNA: TGTGCCAGCAGCTCCCCGGGACTGCCGGGGAACGAGCAGTACTTC. This encodes CASSSPGLPGNEQYF. The chain carries TRBV7-9 and TRBJ2-7; the D gene is possibly TRBD2 (6 bases). Trimming left V 4 bases short and J 5 bases short, with 18 bases between. The CDR3 runs 15 residues. Looked up from germline, CDR1 is SEHNR and CDR2 is FQNEAQ (reference sequence).

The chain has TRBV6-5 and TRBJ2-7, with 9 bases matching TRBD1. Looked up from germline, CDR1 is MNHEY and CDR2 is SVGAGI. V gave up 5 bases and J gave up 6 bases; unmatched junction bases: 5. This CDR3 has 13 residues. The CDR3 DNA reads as TGTGCCAGCAGTGGACAGGGGTCTGGCGAGCAGTACTTC. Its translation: CASSGQGSGEQYF.

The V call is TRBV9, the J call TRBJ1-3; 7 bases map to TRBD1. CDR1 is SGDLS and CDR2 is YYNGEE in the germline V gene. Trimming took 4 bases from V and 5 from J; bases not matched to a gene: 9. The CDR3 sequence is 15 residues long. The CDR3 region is CASSRNGTVRNTIYF. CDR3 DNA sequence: TGTGCCAGCAGCAGAAACGGGACAGTCCGAAACACCATATATTTT.

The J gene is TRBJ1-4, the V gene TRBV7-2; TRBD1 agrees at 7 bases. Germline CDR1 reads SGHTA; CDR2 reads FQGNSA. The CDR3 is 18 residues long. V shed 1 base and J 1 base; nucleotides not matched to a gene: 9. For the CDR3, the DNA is TGTGCCAGCAGCTTAGTTGCGACAGGGATCGTAACTAATGAAAAACTGTTTTTT. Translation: CASSLVATGIVTNEKLFF. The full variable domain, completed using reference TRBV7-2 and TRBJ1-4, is GAGVSQSPSNKVTEKGKDVELRCDPISGHTALYWYRQSLGQGLEFLIYFQGNSAPDKSGLPSDRFSAERTGGSVSTLTIQRTQQEDSAVYLCASSLVATGIVTNEKLFFGSGTQLSVL.

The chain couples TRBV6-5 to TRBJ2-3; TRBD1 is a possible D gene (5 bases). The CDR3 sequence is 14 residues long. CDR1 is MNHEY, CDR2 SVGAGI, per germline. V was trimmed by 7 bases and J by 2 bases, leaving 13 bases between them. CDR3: CASKGASSTDTQYF. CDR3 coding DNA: TGTGCCAGCAAAGGGGCCTCGTCCACAGATACGCAGTATTTT.

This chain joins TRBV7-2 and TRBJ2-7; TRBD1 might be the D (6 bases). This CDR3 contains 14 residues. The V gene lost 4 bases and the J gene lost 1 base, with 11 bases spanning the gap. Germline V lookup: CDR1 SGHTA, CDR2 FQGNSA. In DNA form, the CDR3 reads TGTGCCAGCAGCTCAAGGGACAATTCCTACGAGCAGTACTTC. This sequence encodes CASSSRDNSYEQYF.

CDR3 DNA: TGTGCCAGCAGTCACAGGAGGGAAGGAAACACCATATATTTT. It encodes CASSHRREGNTIYF. V usage is TRBV6-5 and J usage is TRBJ1-3; the D gene is possibly TRBD1 (5 bases). This CDR3 region has 14 residues. V lost 5 bases to trimming and J lost 4 bases, with 12 bases between them. Per the germline V gene, CDR1 is MNHEY and CDR2 is SVGAGI.

CDR3 sequence (DNA): TGTGCCAGCAGACAAGGGGTAGCGGGGGGGAGGTATTATGAGCAGTTCTTC. Amino acid sequence: CASRQGVAGGRYYEQFF. V is TRBV7-9 and J is TRBJ2-1; 11 nucleotides line up with TRBD2. V dropped 6 bases and J dropped 8; count of bases not matched to a gene: 15. Germline-derived CDR1 and CDR2 are SEHNR and FQNEAQ (reference sequence). This CDR3 is 17 amino acids long.